Shown below are 21 T cell receptor beta chains from a single sample sequenced in a study of PD-1 blockade in classical Hodgkin lymphoma. Sequenced by immunoSEQ multiplex PCR; TCRdb stores in-frame clones only, minus some. The data contain about 15,000 clones, 65% to 85% of them seen just once; the ten biggest clones take up 30% to 45%. No patient escaped relapse after autologous stem cell transplantation, and brentuximab vedotin exposure varied. This specimen consisted of peripheral blood mononuclear cells (PBMCs), obtained before the second cycle of nivolumab. The receptors come from a human donor with classical Hodgkin lymphoma.

The genes are TRBV28 and TRBJ2-7; D may be TRBD1 (5 bases). Germline V gives CDR1 MDHEN, CDR2 SYDVKM. The V end lost 6 bases, the J end lost 2 bases, and 17 bases lay between the germline ends. The CDR3 runs 15 residues. The CDR3 bases are TGTGCCAGCAGCCGAAGTAGGGGAAGGGCCTACGAGCAGTACTTC. Protein product: CASSRSRGRAYEQYF.

The chain has TRBV4-1 and TRBJ2-3; 10 bases map to TRBD2. The trim removed 2 bases at V and 2 bases at J, leaving 10 bases unmatched. The CDR3 totals 18 residues. Germline assignment: CDR1 MGHRA and CDR2 YSYEKL. CDR3 in amino acids: CASSQYGLAGATTDTQYF. CDR3 coding DNA: TGCGCCAGCAGCCAATATGGTCTAGCGGGGGCCACCACAGATACGCAGTATTTT.

The count of this clone is one. The chain carries TRBV11-2 and TRBJ1-2, with D tentatively TRBD1 (5 bases). V gave up 3 bases and J gave up 4 bases, with 9 bases separating them. CDR1 is SGHAT and CDR2 is FQNNGV in the germline V gene. The CDR3 covers 13 residues. The CDR3 here is CASSFQGPYGYTF. The CDR3 DNA reads as TGTGCCAGCAGCTTTCAGGGCCCCTATGGCTACACCTTC.

The V and J genes are TRBV7-9 and TRBJ2-1, with 10 positions matching TRBD1. The CDR3 is 17 amino acids. V trimming: 5 bases; J trimming: 6 bases; junction bases outside the gene matches: 13. Germline CDR1 and CDR2: SEHNR and FQNEAQ (reference sequence). CDR3 in amino acids: CASSIGSLRDRGNEQFF. The CDR3 bases are TGTGCCAGCAGCATTGGTAGCTTGAGGGACAGGGGCAATGAGCAGTTCTTC.

This sequence joins TRBV19 and TRBJ1-4; D is uncertain. The germline V and J ends were trimmed by 8 bases and 0 bases, with 16 bases remaining between them. CDR1 is LNHDA and CDR2 is SQIVND in the germline V gene (reference sequence). The CDR3 extends over 16 amino acids. In DNA, the CDR3 is TGTGCCAGTCGAACAGAGCTGACTGCAACTAATGAAAAACTGTTTTTT. It specifies CASRTELTATNEKLFF.

The rearrangement links TRBV25-1 to TRBJ2-7; TRBD1 might be the D (6 bases). This CDR3 comprises 15 residues. V lost 5 bases to trimming and J lost 0 bases, with 14 bases between them. CDR1 MGHDK and CDR2 SYGVNS come from the germline V gene. CDR3 loop: CASSFTRDTSYEQYF. In DNA form, the CDR3 reads TGTGCCAGCAGTTTTACCCGGGACACCTCCTACGAGCAGTACTTC.

J is TRBJ1-1 and V is TRBV2; 8 bases map to TRBD1. The CDR3 has 17 residues. V shed 7 bases and J 3 bases; nucleotides not matched to a gene: 16. The germline V gene has CDR1 SNHLY and CDR2 FYNNEI. CDR3 in DNA: TGTGCCAGCATGCAGGGGGCGGACGGCGTTTGGGACACTGAAGCTTTCTTT. Protein product: CASMQGADGVWDTEAFF.

The V call is TRBV10-2, the J call TRBJ1-5; no clear D gene. Germline assignment: CDR1 WSHSY and CDR2 SAAADI. The CDR3 has 12 residues. V was clipped by 6 bases and J by 4 bases, with 7 bases between them. CDR3 sequence (DNA): TGCGCCAGCAGCGGCCCGAATCAGCCCCAGCATTTT. Its protein product is CASSGPNQPQHF.

The chain recombines TRBV11-3 with TRBJ2-5; 15 bases match TRBD2. The V gene end was trimmed by 1 base and the J gene end by 1 base; junction bases not matched to a gene: 4. CDR1 and CDR2 (germline): SGHNT, YENEEA. The CDR3 is made up of 18 amino acids. The CDR3 coding sequence is TGTGCCAGCAGCTTAGGGGGACTAGCGGGAGGACGCCAAGAGACCCAGTACTTC. As protein: CASSLGGLAGGRQETQYF.

V gene TRBV4-2 combines with J gene TRBJ2-2; maybe TRBD2 (5 bases). CDR1 and CDR2 from the germline V gene are LGHNA and YNFKEQ. CDR3 size: 18 residues. V was trimmed by 3 bases and J by 1 base, leaving 18 bases between them. For the CDR3, the DNA is TGTGCCAGCAGCCATTTACTTCCGGGGAGAAGGAACACCGGGGAGCTGTTTTTT. It yields the protein CASSHLLPGRRNTGELFF.

The chain employs TRBV30 and TRBJ1-6, with D possibly being TRBD1 (6 bases). With 1 base removed from V and 2 bases from J, the gap between germline ends came to 9 bases. The germline V gene encodes CDR1 GTSNPN and CDR2 SVGIG (reference sequence). There are 15 residues in the CDR3. For the CDR3, the DNA is TGTGCCTGGAGTGGGGGGCGGACCTATAATTCACCCCTCCACTTT. Its translation: CAWSGGRTYNSPLHF.

As to this clone: Other nucleotide sequences from this sample produce the same CDR3. This chain joins TRBV6-1 and TRBJ2-7, with 8 bases that match TRBD1. The CDR3 covers 14 residues. With 6 bases clipped from V and 6 bases from J, the junction kept 10 bases outside the gene matches. Germline CDR1 MNHNS, CDR2 SASEGT. CDR3 sequence (DNA): TGTGCCAGCAGGATAACGGACAGGGTGGCCGAGCAGTACTTC. It codes for CASRITDRVAEQYF.

This clone was counted once. The CDR3 sequence: CASSIVGVNTEAFF. In nucleotides, the CDR3 is TGTGCCAGTAGTATTGTCGGGGTCAACACTGAAGCTTTCTTT. The rearrangement uses TRBV19 and TRBJ1-1; D not resolved. CDR3 length: 14 residues. Trimming removed 3 bases at V and 2 bases at J, with 10 bases between. Germline CDR1 LNHDA, CDR2 SQIVND (reference sequence).

The chain combines TRBV6-6 with TRBJ1-3; TRBD1 is a possible D gene (5 bases). Germline-derived CDR1 and CDR2 are MNHNY and SVGAGI (reference sequence). V lost 6 bases and J lost 0, with 12 bases in between. This CDR3 spans 15 amino acids. The CDR3 reads CASRPDSFSGNTIYF. CDR3 DNA: TGTGCCAGCAGACCCGACAGCTTCTCTGGAAACACCATATATTTT.

This clone was recorded only once. The chain has TRBV7-9 and TRBJ2-4; 7 positions agree with TRBD1. CDR1 and CDR2 from the germline V gene are SEHNR and FQNEAQ (reference sequence). The CDR3 extends over 17 amino acids. V gave up 2 bases and J gave up 1 base; unmatched junction bases: 8. Written as DNA, the CDR3 is TGTGCCAGCAGCTTACCGACAGGGAAGGGGGCCAAAAACATTCAGTACTTC. This gives the protein CASSLPTGKGAKNIQYF.

As concerns this clone: One junction end does not reproduce the germline sequence, and a read error may be involved. In the same sample, other DNA sequences code for this CDR3. The chain recombines TRBV2 with TRBJ2-1; no reliable D call. The CDR3 runs to 11 residues. Germline CDR1 and CDR2: SNHLY and FYNNEI. CDR3 bases: TGCGCCAGCAGTGTGGGGTATGAGCAGTTCTTC. Its protein is CASSVGYEQFF. Combining the CDR3 with reference TRBV2 and TRBJ2-1 gives the whole variable domain EPEVTQTPSHQVTQMGQEVILRCVPISNHLYFYWYRQILGQKVEFLVSFYNNEISEKSEIFDDQFSVERPDGSNFTLKIRSTKLEDSAMYFCASSVGYEQFFGPGTRLTVL.

This chain connects TRBV2 to TRBJ2-7, with D unclear. The CDR3 contains 11 residues. The germline V and J ends were trimmed by 6 bases and 5 bases, with 8 bases remaining between them. Germline-derived CDR1 and CDR2 are SNHLY and FYNNEI. The CDR3 region is CASSGFHEQYF. The CDR3 bases are TGTGCCAGCAGCGGTTTTCACGAGCAGTACTTC. The full variable domain, rest sourced from reference TRBV2 and TRBJ2-7, is EPEVTQTPSHQVTQMGQEVILRCVPISNHLYFYWYRQILGQKVEFLVSFYNNEISEKSEIFDDQFSVERPDGSNFTLKIRSTKLEDSAMYFCASSGFHEQYFGPGTRLTVT.

CDR3 bases: TGTGCCAGCAGTCCTGGAATGGTAGGGGGAGGGACAGATACGCAGTATTTT. Translating it yields CASSPGMVGGGTDTQYF. The J gene is TRBJ2-3, the V gene TRBV7-2; possibly TRBD2 for D (7 bases). The V gene's germline CDR1 is SGHTA and CDR2 FQGNSA. V dropped 6 bases and J dropped 3 bases, with 22 bases sitting between them. This CDR3 has 17 residues.

The chain couples TRBV2 to TRBJ1-6; no definite D call. The CDR3 has 18 amino acids. Germline values: CDR1 SNHLY, CDR2 FYNNEI. Trimming removed 9 bases at V and 0 bases at J, with 21 bases between. CDR3: CASQRDFGSSSYNSPLHF. DNA of the CDR3: TGTGCCAGTCAGAGGGATTTCGGATCTAGCTCCTATAATTCACCCCTCCACTTT.

This chain connects TRBV19 to TRBJ2-7; D might be TRBD2 (6 bases). Germline CDR1 LNHDA, CDR2 SQIVND (reference sequence). V was shortened by 10 bases and J by 1 base, with 17 bases between the two germline ends. The length of the CDR3 is 14 residues. CDR3 amino acids: CATSSWEVSYEQYF. CDR3 in DNA: TGTGCCACCTCCTCATGGGAGGTTTCCTACGAGCAGTACTTC.

This chain connects TRBV5-1 to TRBJ1-1; no definite D call. The CDR3 contains 14 residues. The V end lost 2 bases, the J end lost 1 base, and 9 bases lay between the germline ends. CDR1 is SGHRS, CDR2 YFSETQ, per germline. The CDR3 spells CASSFGRSNTEAFF. CDR3 bases: TGCGCCAGCAGCTTTGGACGGTCGAACACTGAAGCTTTCTTT.